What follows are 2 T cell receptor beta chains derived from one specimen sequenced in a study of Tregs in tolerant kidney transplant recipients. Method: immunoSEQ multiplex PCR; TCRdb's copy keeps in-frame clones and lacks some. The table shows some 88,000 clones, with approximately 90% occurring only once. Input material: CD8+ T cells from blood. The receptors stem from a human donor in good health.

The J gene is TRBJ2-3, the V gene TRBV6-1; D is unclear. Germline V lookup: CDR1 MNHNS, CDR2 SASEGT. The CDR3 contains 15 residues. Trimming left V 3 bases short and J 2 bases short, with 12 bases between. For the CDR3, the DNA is TGTGCCAGCAGTGATCGAAGAGTCTCCACAGATACGCAGTATTTT. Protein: CASSDRRVSTDTQYF.

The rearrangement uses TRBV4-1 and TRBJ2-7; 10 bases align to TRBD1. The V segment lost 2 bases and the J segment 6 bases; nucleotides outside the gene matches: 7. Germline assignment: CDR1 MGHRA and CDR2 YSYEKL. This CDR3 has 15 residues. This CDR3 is CASSQFGTGDSEQYF. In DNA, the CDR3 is TGCGCCAGCAGCCAATTCGGGACAGGGGACTCCGAGCAGTACTTC.